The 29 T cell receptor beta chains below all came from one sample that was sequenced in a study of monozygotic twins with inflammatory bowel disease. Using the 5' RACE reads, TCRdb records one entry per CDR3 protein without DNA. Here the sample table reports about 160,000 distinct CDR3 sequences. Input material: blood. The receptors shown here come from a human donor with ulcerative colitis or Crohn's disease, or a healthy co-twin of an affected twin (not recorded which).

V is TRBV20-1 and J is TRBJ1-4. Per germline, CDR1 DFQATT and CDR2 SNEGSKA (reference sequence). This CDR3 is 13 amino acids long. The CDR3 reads CSARGATNEKLFF.

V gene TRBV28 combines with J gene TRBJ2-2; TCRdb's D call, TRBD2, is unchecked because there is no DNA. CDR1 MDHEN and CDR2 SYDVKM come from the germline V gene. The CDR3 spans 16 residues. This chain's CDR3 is CASSFWRGRDAGELFF. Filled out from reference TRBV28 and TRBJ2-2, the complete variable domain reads DVKVTQSSRYLVKRTGEKVFLECVQDMDHENMFWYRQDPGLGLRLIYFSYDVKMKEKGDIPEGYSVSREKKERFSLILESASTNQTSMYLCASSFWRGRDAGELFFGEGSRLTVL.

This CDR3 reads CSAEDQVGNQPQHF. V and J are TRBV20-1 and TRBJ1-5. This CDR3 has 14 amino acids. Germline values: CDR1 DFQATT, CDR2 SNEGSKA (reference sequence).

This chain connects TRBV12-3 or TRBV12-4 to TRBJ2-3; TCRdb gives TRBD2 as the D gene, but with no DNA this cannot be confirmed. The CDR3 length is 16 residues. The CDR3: CASSSLGGEGTDTQYF.

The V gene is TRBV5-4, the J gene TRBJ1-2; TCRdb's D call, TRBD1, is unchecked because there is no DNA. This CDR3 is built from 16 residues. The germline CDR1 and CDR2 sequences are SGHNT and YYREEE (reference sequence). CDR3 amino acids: CASSSAAGGADLGYTF.

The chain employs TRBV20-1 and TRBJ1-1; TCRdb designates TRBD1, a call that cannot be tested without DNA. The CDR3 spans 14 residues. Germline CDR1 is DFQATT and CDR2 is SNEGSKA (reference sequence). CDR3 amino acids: CSATAFPRGTEAFF.

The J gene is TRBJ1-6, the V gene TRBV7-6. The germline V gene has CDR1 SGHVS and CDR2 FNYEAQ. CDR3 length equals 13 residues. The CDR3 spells CASSLVFGSPLHF.

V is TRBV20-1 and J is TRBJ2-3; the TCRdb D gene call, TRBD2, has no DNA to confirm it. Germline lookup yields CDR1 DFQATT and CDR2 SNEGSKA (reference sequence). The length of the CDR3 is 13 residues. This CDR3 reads CSAGLAGADTQYF.

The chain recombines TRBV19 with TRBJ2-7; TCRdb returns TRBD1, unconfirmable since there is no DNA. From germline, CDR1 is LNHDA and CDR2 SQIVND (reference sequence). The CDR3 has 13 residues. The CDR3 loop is CASSEGTAYEQYF.

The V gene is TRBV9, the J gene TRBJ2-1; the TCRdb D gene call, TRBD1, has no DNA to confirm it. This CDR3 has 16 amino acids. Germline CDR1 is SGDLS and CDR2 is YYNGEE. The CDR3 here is CASSIGAGSSYNEQFF.

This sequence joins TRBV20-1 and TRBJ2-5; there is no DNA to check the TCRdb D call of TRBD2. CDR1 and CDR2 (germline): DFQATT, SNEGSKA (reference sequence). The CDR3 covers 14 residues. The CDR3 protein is CSALKREGTETQYF.

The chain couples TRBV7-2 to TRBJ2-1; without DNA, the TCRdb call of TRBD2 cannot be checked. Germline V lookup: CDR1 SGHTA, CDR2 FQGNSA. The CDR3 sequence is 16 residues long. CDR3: CASSPTGTSVSAEQFF.

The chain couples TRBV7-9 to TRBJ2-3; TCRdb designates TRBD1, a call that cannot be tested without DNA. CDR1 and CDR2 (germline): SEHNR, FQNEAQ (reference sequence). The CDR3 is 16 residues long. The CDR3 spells CASSFGGDYLTDTQYF.

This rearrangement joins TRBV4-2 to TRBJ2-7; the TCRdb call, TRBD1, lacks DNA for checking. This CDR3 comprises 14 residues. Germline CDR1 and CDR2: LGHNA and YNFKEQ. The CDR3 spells CASSQNRGTYEQYF.

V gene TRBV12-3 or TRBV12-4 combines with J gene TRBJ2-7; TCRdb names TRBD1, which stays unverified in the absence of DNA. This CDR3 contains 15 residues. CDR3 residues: CASSFGTTHSYEQYF.

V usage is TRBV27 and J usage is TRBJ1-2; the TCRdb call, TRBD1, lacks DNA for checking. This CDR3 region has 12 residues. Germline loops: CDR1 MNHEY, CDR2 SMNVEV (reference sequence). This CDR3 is CASRDRANGYTF.

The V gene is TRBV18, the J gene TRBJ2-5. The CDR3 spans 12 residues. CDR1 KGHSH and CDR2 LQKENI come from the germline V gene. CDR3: CATSEEEETQYF.

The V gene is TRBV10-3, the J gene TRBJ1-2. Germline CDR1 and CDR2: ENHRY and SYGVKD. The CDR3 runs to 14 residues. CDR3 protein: CAISEDTLNYGYTF.

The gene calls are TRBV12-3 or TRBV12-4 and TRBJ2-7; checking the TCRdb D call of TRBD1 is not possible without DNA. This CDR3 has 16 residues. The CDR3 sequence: CASSFYARGGVDEQYF.

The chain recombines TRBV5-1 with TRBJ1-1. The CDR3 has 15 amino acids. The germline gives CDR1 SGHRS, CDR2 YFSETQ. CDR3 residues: CASSFRPGLGTEAFF.

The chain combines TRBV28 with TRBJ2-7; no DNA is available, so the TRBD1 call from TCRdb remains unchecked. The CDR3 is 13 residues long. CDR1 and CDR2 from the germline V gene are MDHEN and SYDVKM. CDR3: CASKGQGNYEQYF.

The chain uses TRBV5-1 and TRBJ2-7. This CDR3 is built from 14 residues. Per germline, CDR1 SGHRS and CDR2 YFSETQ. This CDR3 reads CASSLKDGSYEQYF.

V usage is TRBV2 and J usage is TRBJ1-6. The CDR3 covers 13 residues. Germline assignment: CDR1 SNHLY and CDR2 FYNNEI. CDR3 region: CASSGNSNSPLHF.

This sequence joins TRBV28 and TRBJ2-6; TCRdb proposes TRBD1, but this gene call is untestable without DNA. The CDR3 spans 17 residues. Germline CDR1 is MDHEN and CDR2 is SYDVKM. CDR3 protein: CASAKQGLYSGANVLTF.

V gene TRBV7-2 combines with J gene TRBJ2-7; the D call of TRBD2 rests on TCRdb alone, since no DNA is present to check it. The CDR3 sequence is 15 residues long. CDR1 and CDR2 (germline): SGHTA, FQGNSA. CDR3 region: CASRSSSGSLYEQYF.

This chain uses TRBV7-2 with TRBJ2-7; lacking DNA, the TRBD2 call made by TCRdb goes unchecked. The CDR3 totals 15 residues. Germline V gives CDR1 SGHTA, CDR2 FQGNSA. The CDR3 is CASSPRTSGAYEQYF.

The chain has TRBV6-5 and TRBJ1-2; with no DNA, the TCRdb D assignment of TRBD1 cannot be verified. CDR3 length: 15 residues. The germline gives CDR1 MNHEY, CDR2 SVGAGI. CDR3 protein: CASSYPTGGVYGYTF.

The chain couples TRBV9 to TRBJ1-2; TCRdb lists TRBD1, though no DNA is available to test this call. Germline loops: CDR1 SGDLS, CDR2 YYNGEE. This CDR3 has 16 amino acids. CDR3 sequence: CASSVSQDRGAYGYTF.

The CDR3: CASSLNLGLAGGPVADTQYF. The V gene is TRBV12-3 or TRBV12-4, the J gene TRBJ2-3; TCRdb calls TRBD2, which cannot be checked without DNA. The CDR3 totals 20 residues.